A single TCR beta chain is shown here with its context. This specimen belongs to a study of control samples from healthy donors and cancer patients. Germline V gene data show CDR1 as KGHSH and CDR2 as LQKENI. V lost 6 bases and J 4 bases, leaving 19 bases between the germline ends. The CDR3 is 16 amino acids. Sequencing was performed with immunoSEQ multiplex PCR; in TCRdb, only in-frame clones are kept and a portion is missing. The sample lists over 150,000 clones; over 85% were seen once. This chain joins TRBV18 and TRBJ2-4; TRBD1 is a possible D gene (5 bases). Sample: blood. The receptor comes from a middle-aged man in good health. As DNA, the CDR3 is TGTGCCAGCTCGAATTCTTGGATCGACAGTAAAAACATTCAGTACTTC. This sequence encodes CASSNSWIDSKNIQYF. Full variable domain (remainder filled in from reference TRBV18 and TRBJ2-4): NAGVMQNPRHLVRRRGQEARLRCSPMKGHSHVYWYRQLPEEGLKFMVYLQKENIIDESGMPKERFSAEFPKEGPSILRIQQVVRGDSAAYFCASSNSWIDSKNIQYFGAGTRLSVL.